This TCR beta chain originates from a study of beta chain features in type 1 diabetes. Study-wide points: Patients with Type 1 diabetes showed moderately but significantly shorter TCRB CDR3s in all four CD4+ subsets. PCR may have favored shorter templates equally in patients and controls. Naive, central memory and regulatory TCRB repertoires appeared more similar among patients than healthy donors. Individuals with type 1 diabetes displayed fewer insertions and more deletions at VDJ junctions.

Via the markers CD45RO/CCR7/CD25/CD127/CD95/CD27, stem cell-like memory, regulatory, central memory and naive CD4+ cells were sorted. Investigators reverse transcribed all isolated RNA, so they sequenced expressed TCRB transcripts. Sequencing used immunoSEQ multiplex PCR; TCRdb keeps in-frame clones, though not all of them. The sample has 630,000 or so clones; more than 13% are singletons. This clone appeared a few times. Antigen: not known. Trimming cost V 3 bases and J 4 bases; bases outside gene matches: 3. This CDR3 has 13 residues. Per germline, CDR1 SGHTA and CDR2 FQGNSA. The origin of this receptor is a man between 18 and 29 years old with type 1 diabetes. Sequenced material: naive CD4+ T cells from blood. This rearrangement joins TRBV7-2 to TRBJ2-7; TRBD1 aligns across 7 bases. CDR3 sequence (DNA): TGTGCCAGCAGCTTTACAGGGGTTTACGAGCAGTACTTC. Encoded protein: CASSFTGVYEQYF.